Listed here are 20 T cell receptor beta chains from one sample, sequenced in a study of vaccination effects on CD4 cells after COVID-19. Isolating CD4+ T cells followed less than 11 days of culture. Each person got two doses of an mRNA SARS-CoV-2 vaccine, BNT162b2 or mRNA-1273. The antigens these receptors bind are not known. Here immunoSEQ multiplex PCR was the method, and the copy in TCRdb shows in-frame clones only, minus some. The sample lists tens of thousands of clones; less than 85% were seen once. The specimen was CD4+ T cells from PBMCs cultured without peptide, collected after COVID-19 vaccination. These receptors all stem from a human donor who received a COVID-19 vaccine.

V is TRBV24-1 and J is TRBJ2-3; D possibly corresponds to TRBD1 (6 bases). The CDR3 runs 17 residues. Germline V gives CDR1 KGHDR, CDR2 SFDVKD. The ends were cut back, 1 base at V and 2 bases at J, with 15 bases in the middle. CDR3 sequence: CATSDLKLGAVTDTQYF. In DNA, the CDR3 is TGTGCCACCAGTGATTTAAAGTTGGGGGCGGTCACAGATACGCAGTATTTT.

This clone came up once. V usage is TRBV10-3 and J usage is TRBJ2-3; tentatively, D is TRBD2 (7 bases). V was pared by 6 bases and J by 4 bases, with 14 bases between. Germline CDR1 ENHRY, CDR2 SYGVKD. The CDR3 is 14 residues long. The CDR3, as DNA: TGTGCCATCAGGGCGGGGGCTAGCTCAGATACGCAGTATTTT. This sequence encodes CAIRAGASSDTQYF.

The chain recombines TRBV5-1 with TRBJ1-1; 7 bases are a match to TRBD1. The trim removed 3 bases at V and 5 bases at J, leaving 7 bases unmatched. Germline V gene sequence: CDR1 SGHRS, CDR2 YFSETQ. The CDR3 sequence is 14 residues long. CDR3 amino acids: CASSSHPGGTEAFF. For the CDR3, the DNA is TGCGCCAGCAGCTCCCACCCAGGGGGTACTGAAGCTTTCTTT.

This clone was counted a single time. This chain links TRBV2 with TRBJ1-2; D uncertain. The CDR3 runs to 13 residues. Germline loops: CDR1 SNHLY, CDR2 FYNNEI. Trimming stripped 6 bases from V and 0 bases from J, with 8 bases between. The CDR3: CASRISANYGYTF. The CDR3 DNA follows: TGTGCCAGCAGGATTTCAGCTAACTATGGCTACACCTTC.

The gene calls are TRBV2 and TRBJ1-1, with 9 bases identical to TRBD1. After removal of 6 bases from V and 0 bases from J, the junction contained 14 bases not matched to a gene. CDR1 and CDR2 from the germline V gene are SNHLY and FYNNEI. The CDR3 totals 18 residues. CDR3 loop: CASRRRVDRGSVNTEAFF. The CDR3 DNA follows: TGTGCCAGCAGGAGGAGAGTCGACAGGGGGAGTGTGAACACTGAAGCTTTCTTT. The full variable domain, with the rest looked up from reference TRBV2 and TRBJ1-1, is EPEVTQTPSHQVTQMGQEVILRCVPISNHLYFYWYRQILGQKVEFLVSFYNNEISEKSEIFDDQFSVERPDGSNFTLKIRSTKLEDSAMYFCASRRRVDRGSVNTEAFFGQGTRLTVV.

DNA of the CDR3: TGCGCCAGCAGCCAAAACGGGGGCTCCACAGATACGCAGTATTTT. This encodes CASSQNGGSTDTQYF. The chain joins TRBV5-1 to TRBJ2-3; the D gene could be TRBD1 or TRBD2 (6 bases each). Per the germline V gene, CDR1 is SGHRS and CDR2 is YFSETQ. V lost 4 bases to trimming and J lost 2 bases, with 14 bases between them. The CDR3 covers 15 residues.

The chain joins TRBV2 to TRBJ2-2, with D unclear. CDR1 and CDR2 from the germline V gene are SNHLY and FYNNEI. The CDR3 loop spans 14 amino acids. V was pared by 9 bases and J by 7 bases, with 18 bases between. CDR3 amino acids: CASEARAAGGELFF. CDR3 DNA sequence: TGTGCCAGTGAGGCTCGGGCGGCTGGCGGGGAGCTGTTTTTT.

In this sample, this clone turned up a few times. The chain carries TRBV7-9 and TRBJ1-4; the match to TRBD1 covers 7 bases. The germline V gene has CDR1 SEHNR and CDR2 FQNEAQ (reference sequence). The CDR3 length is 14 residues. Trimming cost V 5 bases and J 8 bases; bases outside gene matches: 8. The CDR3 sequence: CASSPTGVVEKLFF. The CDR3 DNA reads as TGTGCCAGCAGCCCTACAGGGGTGGTCGAAAAACTGTTTTTT.

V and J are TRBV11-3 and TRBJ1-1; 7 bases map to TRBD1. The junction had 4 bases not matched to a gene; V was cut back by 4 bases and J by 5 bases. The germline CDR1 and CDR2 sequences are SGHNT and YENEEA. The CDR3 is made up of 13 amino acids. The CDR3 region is CASSSTGVTEAFF. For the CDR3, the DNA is TGTGCCAGCAGCTCCACAGGGGTTACTGAAGCTTTCTTT.

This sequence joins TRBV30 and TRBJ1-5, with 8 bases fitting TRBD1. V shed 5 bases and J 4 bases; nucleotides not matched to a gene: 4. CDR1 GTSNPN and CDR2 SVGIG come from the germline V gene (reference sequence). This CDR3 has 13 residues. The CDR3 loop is CAWDRGTNQPQHF. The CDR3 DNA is TGTGCCTGGGACAGGGGAACGAATCAGCCCCAGCATTTT.

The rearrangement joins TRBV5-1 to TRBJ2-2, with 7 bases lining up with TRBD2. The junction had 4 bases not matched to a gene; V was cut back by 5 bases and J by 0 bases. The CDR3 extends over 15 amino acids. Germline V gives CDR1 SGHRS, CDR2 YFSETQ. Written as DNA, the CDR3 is TGCGCCAGCAGGGGAGGGAACGCGAACACCGGGGAGCTGTTTTTT. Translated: CASRGGNANTGELFF.

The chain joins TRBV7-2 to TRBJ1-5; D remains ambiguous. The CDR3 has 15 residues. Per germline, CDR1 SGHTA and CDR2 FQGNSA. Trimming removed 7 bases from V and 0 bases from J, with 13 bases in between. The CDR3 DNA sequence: TGTGCCAGCAAAGCGTCCGGGGTTAGCAATCAGCCCCAGCATTTT. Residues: CASKASGVSNQPQHF.

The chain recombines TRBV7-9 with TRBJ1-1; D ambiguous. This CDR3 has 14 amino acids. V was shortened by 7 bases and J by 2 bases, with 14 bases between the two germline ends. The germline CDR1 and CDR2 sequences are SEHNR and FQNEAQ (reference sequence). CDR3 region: CASTHRSINTEAFF. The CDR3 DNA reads TGTGCCAGCACCCACCGGAGTATTAACACTGAAGCTTTCTTT. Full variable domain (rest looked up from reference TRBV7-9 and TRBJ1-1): DTGVSQNPRHKITKRGQNVTFRCDPISEHNRLYWYRQTLGQGPEFLTYFQNEAQLEKSRLLSDRFSAERPKGSFSTLEIQRTEQGDSAMYLCASTHRSINTEAFFGQGTRLTVV.

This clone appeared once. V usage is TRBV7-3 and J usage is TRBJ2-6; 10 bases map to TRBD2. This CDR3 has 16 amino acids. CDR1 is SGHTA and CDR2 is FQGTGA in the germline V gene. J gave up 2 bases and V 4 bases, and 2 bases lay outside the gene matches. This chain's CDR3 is CASSSTSGAGANVLTF. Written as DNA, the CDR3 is TGTGCCAGCAGCTCTACTAGCGGGGCTGGGGCCAACGTCCTGACTTTC.

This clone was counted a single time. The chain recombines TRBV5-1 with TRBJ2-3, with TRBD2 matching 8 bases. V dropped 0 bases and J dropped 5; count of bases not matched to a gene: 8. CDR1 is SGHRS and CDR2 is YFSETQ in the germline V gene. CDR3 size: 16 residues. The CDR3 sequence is CASSLVQRGSGDTQYF. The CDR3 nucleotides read TGCGCCAGCAGCTTGGTCCAGCGGGGGTCAGGAGATACGCAGTATTTT.

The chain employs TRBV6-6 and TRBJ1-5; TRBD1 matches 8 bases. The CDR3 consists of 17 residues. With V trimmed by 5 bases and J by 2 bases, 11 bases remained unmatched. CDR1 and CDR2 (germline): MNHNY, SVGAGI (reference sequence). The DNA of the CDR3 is TGTGCCAGCAGTCGCGGACAGGGATCAGGAGGCAATCAGCCCCAGCATTTT. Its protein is CASSRGQGSGGNQPQHF.

The CDR3 region is CASSYPQIRADTQYF. The CDR3 bases are TGTGCCAGCTCATATCCGCAGATCCGGGCAGATACGCAGTATTTT. This chain joins TRBV18 and TRBJ2-3; D call uncertain. The CDR3 consists of 15 residues. In germline, CDR1 is KGHSH, CDR2 LQKENI. V was trimmed by 5 bases and J by 4 bases, leaving 16 bases between them.

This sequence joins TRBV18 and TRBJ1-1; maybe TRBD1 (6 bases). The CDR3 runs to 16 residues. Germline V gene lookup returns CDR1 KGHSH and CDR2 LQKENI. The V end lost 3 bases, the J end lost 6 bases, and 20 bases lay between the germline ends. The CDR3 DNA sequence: TGTGCCAGCTCACCTTCCTCACAAATGAACAGGGCTGAAGCTTTCTTT. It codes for CASSPSSQMNRAEAFF.

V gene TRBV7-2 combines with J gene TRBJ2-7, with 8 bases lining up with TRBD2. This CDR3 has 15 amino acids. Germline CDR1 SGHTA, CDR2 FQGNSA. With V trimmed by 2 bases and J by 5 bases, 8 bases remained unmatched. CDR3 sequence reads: CASSLIGGGRDEQYV. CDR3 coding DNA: TGTGCCAGCAGCTTAATCGGCGGGGGGAGGGACGAGCAGTACGTC.

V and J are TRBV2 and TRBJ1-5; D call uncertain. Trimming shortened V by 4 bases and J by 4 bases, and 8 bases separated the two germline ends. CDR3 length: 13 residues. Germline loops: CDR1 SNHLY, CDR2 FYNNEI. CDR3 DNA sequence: TGTGCCAGCAGTGTTCTTCGAAATCAGCCCCAGCATTTT. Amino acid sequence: CASSVLRNQPQHF.